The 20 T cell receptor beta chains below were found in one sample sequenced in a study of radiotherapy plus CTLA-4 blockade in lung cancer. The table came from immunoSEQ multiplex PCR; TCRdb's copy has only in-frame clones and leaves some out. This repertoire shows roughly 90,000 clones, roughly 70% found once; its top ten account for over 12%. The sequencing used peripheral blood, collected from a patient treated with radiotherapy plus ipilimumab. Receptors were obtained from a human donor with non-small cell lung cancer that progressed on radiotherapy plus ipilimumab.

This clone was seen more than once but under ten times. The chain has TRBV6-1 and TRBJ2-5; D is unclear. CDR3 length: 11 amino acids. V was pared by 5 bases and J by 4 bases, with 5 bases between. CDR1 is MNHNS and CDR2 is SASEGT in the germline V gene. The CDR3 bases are TGTGCCAGCAGTTTCGGAGAGACCCAGTACTTC. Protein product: CASSFGETQYF.

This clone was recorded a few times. The CDR3 nucleotides are TGTGCCAGCAGAACGGGACTCCCCAATGAGCAGTTCTTC. This sequence encodes CASRTGLPNEQFF. The rearrangement uses TRBV7-9 and TRBJ2-1; possibly TRBD2 for D (6 bases). V was trimmed by 6 bases and J by 6 bases, leaving 12 bases between them. The germline CDR1 and CDR2 sequences are SEHNR and FQNEAQ (reference sequence). The CDR3 sequence is 13 residues long.

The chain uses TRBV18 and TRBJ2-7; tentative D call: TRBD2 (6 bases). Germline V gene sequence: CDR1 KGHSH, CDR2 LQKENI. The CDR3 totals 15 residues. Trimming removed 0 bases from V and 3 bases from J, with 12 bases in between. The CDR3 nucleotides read TGTGCCAGCTCACCACCGGCGGGACGGGACTACGAGCAGTACTTC. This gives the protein CASSPPAGRDYEQYF.

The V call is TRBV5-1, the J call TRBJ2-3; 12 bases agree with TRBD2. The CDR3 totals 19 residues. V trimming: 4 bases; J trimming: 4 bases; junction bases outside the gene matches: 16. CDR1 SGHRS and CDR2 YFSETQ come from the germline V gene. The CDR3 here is CASSLEPGLAGPEADTQYF. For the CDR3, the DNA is TGCGCCAGCAGCCTGGAACCGGGACTAGCGGGTCCCGAGGCAGATACGCAGTATTTT.

The CDR3 here is CASSPRDSDYGYTF. DNA of the CDR3: TGTGCCAGCTCACCCCGGGACAGCGACTATGGCTACACCTTC. This chain joins TRBV18 and TRBJ1-2; 7 bases map to TRBD1. V lost 3 bases to trimming and J lost 3 bases; unmatched junction nucleotides: 4. CDR1 is KGHSH, CDR2 LQKENI, per germline. This CDR3 comprises 14 residues. Looking up the rest from reference TRBV18 and TRBJ1-2 gives the full variable domain: NAGVMQNPRHLVRRRGQEARLRCSPMKGHSHVYWYRQLPEEGLKFMVYLQKENIIDESGMPKERFSAEFPKEGPSILRIQQVVRGDSAAYFCASSPRDSDYGYTFGSGTRLTVV.

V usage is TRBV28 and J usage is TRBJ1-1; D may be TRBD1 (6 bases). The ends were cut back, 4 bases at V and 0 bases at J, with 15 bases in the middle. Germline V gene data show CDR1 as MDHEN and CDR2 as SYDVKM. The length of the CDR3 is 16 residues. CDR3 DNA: TGTGCCAGCAGTTCTGGGGGCCAGGGAATGAACACTGAAGCTTTCTTT. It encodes CASSSGGQGMNTEAFF.

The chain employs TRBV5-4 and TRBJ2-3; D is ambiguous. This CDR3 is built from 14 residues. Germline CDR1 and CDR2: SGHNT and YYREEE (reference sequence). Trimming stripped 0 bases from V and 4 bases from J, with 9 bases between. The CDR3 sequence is CASSLGLVPDTQYF. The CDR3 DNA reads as TGTGCCAGCAGCTTGGGGCTAGTCCCAGATACGCAGTATTTT.

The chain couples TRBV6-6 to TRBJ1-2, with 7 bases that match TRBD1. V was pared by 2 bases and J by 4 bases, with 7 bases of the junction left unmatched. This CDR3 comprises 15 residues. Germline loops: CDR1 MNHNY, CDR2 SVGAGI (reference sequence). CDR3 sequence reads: CASSYPQGGGYGYTF. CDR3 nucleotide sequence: TGTGCCAGCAGTTACCCCCAGGGGGGCGGCTATGGCTACACCTTC.

The CDR3 reads CASSPGLAHHSDNEQFF. The CDR3 nucleotides read TGTGCCAGCAGTCCTGGGTTAGCACACCATTCCGACAATGAGCAGTTCTTC. The chain couples TRBV21-1 to TRBJ2-1; the DNA was not used to check the table's D call, TRBD2. TRBV21-1 constitutes a pseudogene. The CDR3 contains 17 residues.

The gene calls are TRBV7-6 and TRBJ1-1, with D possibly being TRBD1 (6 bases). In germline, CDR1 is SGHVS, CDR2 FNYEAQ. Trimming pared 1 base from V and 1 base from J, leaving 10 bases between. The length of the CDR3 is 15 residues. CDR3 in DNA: TGTGCCAGCAGCTTAGAGGAGGGGGAGAACACTGAAGCTTTCTTT. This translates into CASSLEEGENTEAFF.

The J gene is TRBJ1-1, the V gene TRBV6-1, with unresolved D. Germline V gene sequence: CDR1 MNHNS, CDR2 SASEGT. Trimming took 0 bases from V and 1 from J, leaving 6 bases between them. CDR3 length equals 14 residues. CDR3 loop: CASSEARRNTEAFF. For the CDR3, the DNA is TGTGCCAGCAGTGAAGCAAGACGGAACACTGAAGCTTTCTTT.

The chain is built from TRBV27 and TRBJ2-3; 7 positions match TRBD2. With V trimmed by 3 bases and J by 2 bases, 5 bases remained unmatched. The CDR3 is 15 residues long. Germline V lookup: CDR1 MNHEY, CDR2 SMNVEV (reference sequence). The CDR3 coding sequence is TGTGCCAGCAGTTTCTTGCGGGAGATCACAGATACGCAGTATTTT. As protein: CASSFLREITDTQYF.

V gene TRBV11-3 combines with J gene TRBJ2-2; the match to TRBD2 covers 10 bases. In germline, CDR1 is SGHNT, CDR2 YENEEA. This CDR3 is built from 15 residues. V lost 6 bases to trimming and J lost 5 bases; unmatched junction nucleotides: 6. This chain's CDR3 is CASSLAGVATGELFF. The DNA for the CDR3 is TGTGCCAGCAGTCTAGCGGGAGTGGCGACCGGGGAGCTGTTTTTT.

The CDR3, as DNA: TGTGCCAGCAGTGAGAAACTAGCGGGTCTCTCCTACGAGCAGTACTTC. This sequence encodes CASSEKLAGLSYEQYF. The chain has TRBV2 and TRBJ2-5; 9 bases match TRBD2. The J call may be incorrect, as the DNA end agrees better with TRBJ2-7. The CDR3 has 16 amino acids. Germline V CDR1 and CDR2: SNHLY, FYNNEI.

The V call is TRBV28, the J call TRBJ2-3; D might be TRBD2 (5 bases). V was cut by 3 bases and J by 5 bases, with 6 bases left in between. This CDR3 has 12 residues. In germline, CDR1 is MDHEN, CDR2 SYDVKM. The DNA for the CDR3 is TGTGCCAGCAGTTTCGGAGGAGATACGCAGTATTTT. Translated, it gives CASSFGGDTQYF.

The CDR3 DNA reads as TGCGCCAGCAGCTTGGGTGATATTGACCTAGCAGATGGGGAGACCCAGTACTTC. Protein: CASSLGDIDLADGETQYF. The chain employs TRBV5-1 and TRBJ2-5; perhaps TRBD2 as D (5 bases). The CDR3 runs to 18 residues. Trimming took 0 bases from V and 5 from J, leaving 23 bases between them. Germline V gene lookup returns CDR1 SGHRS and CDR2 YFSETQ.

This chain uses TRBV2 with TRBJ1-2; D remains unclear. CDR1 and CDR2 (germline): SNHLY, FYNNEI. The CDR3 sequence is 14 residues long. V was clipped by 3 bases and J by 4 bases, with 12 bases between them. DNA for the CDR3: TGTGCCAGCAGTGAGACCCCACGCGCCTATGGCTACACCTTC. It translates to CASSETPRAYGYTF.

DNA for the CDR3: TGTGCCAGCAGCCCAGACAGTTGGGAGGGTCCCCAGCATTTT. Translating gives CASSPDSWEGPQHF. The chain links TRBV9 to TRBJ1-5, with D perhaps TRBD1 (5 bases). Trimming took off 4 bases at V and 10 bases at J, with 18 bases between the two ends. CDR3 length: 14 amino acids. Germline loops: CDR1 SGDLS, CDR2 YYNGEE.

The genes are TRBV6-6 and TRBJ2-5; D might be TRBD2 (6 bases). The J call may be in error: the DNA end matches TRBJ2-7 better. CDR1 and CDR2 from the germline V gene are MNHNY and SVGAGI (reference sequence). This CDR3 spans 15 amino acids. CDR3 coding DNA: TGTGCCACGGCGGTGATGAGCGGGCATTCCTACGAGCAGTACTTC. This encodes CATAVMSGHSYEQYF.

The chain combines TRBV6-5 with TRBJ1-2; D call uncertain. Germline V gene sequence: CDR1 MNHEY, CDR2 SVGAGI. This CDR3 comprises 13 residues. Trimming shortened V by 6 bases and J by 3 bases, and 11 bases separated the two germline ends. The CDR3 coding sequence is TGTGCCAGCAGCCCCTCGAGCGACTATGGCTACACCTTC. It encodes CASSPSSDYGYTF.